This TCR beta chain was identified in a study of PD-L1 blockade in urothelial cancer (dated by TCRdb to between 2016 and 2019). As for the study more broadly: Every patient began therapy around 2014 and was given atezolizumab 1,200 mg intravenously every 3 weeks. About 90% of the 29 patients were identified as males with urothelial cancer of bladder origin, and a prior smoking history was reported by 18 of 29 patients. Patients had an ECOG performance status of 0 or 1 and had received between 0 and 3 prior chemotherapy regimens. Blood samples were analyzed 3 weeks after the start of treatment (second dose) and 6 weeks after the start of treatment. Blood samples gave a median of about 130,000 T cells and 88,000 or so unique TCRs, with a median clonality of 0.080. Somatic, immune and clinical correlates of response to PD-L1 blockade with atezolizumab in urothelial cancer were the focus of an exploratory multi-omic analysis. Pretreatment tumor samples and matched peripheral blood, collected serially before and after atezolizumab treatment, underwent TCR sequencing. Durable clinical benefit was defined as a progression-free survival longer than 6 months, and TCR features were additionally tested against progression-free survival and overall survival. In the same patients, pretreatment tumors underwent whole exome sequencing and RNA sequencing in addition to TCR sequencing. Under 10 patients achieved durable clinical benefit and approximately 19 did not. Pretreatment blood TCR-seq was available for around 29 patients, at least one posttreatment blood collection was obtained for roughly 24 patients, and tumor TCR-seq was available for roughly 24 patients.

What the authors observed across the whole study: Greater expansion of tumor-associated TCR clones in peripheral blood 3 weeks after the start of treatment was observed in patients with durable benefit (n of about 20, p = 0.022). Because of the small sample size (n ≈ 31) and the many exploratory analyses performed, the results are intended to be regarded as hypothesis-generating. A pretreatment peripheral blood TCR clonality below the median was linked to improved progression-free and overall survival.

This clone is a singleton in its sample. Which antigen it targets is not known. The input lacks base qualities; no much larger clone sits a single base away. Trimming accounts for 2 bases at V and 6 bases at J, while the number of junction bases matched to no gene is 4. CDR1 and CDR2 were assigned from the germline V gene as SGHVS and FNYEAQ. The CDR3 contains 14 residues, cysteine and phenylalanine counted. Left in the record is the CDR3 DNA by itself, 42 bases read in frame from the first base. Each PCR received spiked-in synthetic TCR analog templates so that absolute template abundance could be estimated from read counts. TCRbeta CDR3 regions were amplified from genomic DNA with bias-controlled V and J gene primers using the immunoSEQ assay. Rearranged TCRbeta segments were sequenced at approximately 20X coverage. Under the source paper's analysis protocol: Sequencing errors were corrected by clustering and CDR3s were annotated against IMGT to assign V, D and J genes. Downstream analyses used only productive TCRbeta rearrangements and left out out-of-frame or stop-codon sequences. Clonality was computed as one minus Shannon entropy normalized by the log of the number of unique productive sequences. Fisher's exact test with Benjamini-Hochberg correction, using a cutoff of adjusted p below 0.01, was how clones that differed between time points or between blood and tumor were identified. The table was pulled from immuneACCESS by TCRdb, which kept in-frame rearrangements only. Such tables lose some clones; where checked, under half of the loss comes from unresolved V genes, and the rest has no known cause. The V and J calls and clone size were taken over from that table, and D and trimming were inferred from the DNA. The sample records roughly 130,000 clones, roughly 83% of which are singletons. Jointly, the top ten make up 3.2% of the sample.

According to the study, the label for this sample's time point signals: pretreatment peripheral blood. A total of under 30 patients with locally advanced or metastatic urothelial carcinoma, treated at Memorial Sloan Kettering on a trial protocol, made up the cohort. Peripheral blood mononuclear cells were collected pretreatment and during treatment, at between 1 and 8 total time points per patient. The Qiagen DNeasy Blood extraction kit was used to purify genomic DNA from total PBMCs and tumor samples. Collected pretreatment and during treatment, PBMCs were isolated and stored as previously described.

The V and J segments used are TRBV7-6 and TRBJ2-5; TRBD1 lines up with 9 middle nucleotides. The clonotype comes from a man aged 50 or older with urothelial cancer. The specimen was PBMCs, collected around atezolizumab (anti-PD-L1) treatment. The bases read TGTGCCAGCAGCTTATCGGACAGGGGAAAGACCCAGTACTTC. This is translated as CASSLSDRGKTQYF.